This entry lists 13 T cell receptor beta chains sequenced from one sample in a study of T-cell reconstitution after alpha-beta-depleted transplantation in children listed by TCRdb under 2016. The library was obtained by PCR. TCRdb shows the sequencer as Illumina HiSeq 2500. To normalize quantification of the TCRbeta repertoire, the TCR libraries were built with molecular barcoding that relied on unique molecular identifiers. TCRdb ran its own pipeline on the public reads, namely fastp trimming at Q25 and MiXCR clone calling, and kept in-frame beta chains. Rows are unified per CDR3 protein, each entry keeping the most common DNA and genes. Here the sample has approximately 980,000 distinct CDR3 sequences; about 29% occur a single time. The ten most abundant clones make up roughly 30% of the sample. The treatment or condition label corresponds to: allogeneic hematopoietic cell transplantation with graft depleted of TCRalphabeta T cells and CD19 B cells.

Sequencing used PBMCs, mostly from graft donor cells, obtained 360 days after TCRalphabeta/CD19-depleted stem cell transplant. These receptors all come from a boy less than two years old who had a stem cell transplant for SCID, so the T cells may come from the graft donor.

This clonotype occurred a few times. V and J are TRBV5-1 and TRBJ2-5, with D possibly matching TRBD1 (6 bases). In germline, CDR1 is SGHRS, CDR2 YFSETQ. V lost 3 bases and J 1 base, leaving 10 bases between the germline ends. The CDR3 is 14 residues long. CDR3 DNA: TGCGCCAGCAGCTATGGACAGCCCCAAGAGACCCAGTACTTC. It translates to CASSYGQPQETQYF. Full variable domain (remainder filled in from reference TRBV5-1 and TRBJ2-5): KAGVTQTPRYLIKTRGQQVTLSCSPISGHRSVSWYQQTPGQGLQFLFEYFSETQRNKGNFPGRFSGRQFSNSRSEMNVSTLELGDSALYLCASSYGQPQETQYFGPGTRLLVL.

The V and J genes are TRBV11-2 and TRBJ2-7, with TRBD2 identical over 7 bases. This CDR3 has 18 residues. CDR1 and CDR2 from the germline V gene are SGHAT and FQNNGV. With 6 bases clipped from V and 6 bases from J, the junction kept 23 bases outside the gene matches. The CDR3 coding sequence is TGTGCCAGCAGGACTAGCCCGACTAGCTATACTCTCACCCCCGAGCAGTACTTC. Translated: CASRTSPTSYTLTPEQYF.

The gene calls are TRBV7-2 and TRBJ2-7, with D possibly matching TRBD2 (6 bases). CDR1 is SGHTA, CDR2 FQGNSA, per germline. The V end lost 0 bases, the J end lost 6 bases, and 15 bases lay between the germline ends. CDR3 length: 15 amino acids. In DNA form, the CDR3 reads TGTGCCAGCAGCTTAGCTTTAGCCGGGGGAGGCGAGCAGTACTTC. The encoded protein is CASSLALAGGGEQYF. Together with reference TRBV7-2 and TRBJ2-7, the CDR3 gives the full variable domain: GAGVSQSPSNKVTEKGKDVELRCDPISGHTALYWYRQSLGQGLEFLIYFQGNSAPDKSGLPSDRFSAERTGGSVSTLTIQRTQQEDSAVYLCASSLALAGGGEQYFGPGTRLTVT.

J is TRBJ2-2 and V is TRBV3-1; a weak D match, TRBD2 (5 bases). Trimming left V 3 bases short and J 1 base short, with 12 bases between. CDR1 LGHDT and CDR2 YNNKEL come from the germline V gene (reference sequence). The CDR3 is 16 amino acids. CDR3 sequence reads: CASSQGSPQNTGELFF. The CDR3 DNA sequence: TGTGCCAGCAGCCAGGGGAGCCCCCAGAACACCGGGGAGCTGTTTTTT.

This sequence joins TRBV24-1 and TRBJ2-6; 8 nucleotides line up with TRBD1. The ends lost 7 bases at V and 0 bases at J; junction bases unmatched: 7. Germline V gene data show CDR1 as KGHDR and CDR2 as SFDVKD. This CDR3 region has 17 residues. CDR3 in DNA: TGTGCCACCAGAAACAGGGGGAGGTACTCTGGGGCCAACGTCCTGACTTTC. It is translated as CATRNRGRYSGANVLTF.

This sequence joins TRBV29-1 and TRBJ1-2, with a possible D match to TRBD1 (6 bases). V lost 0 bases and J 3 bases, leaving 14 bases between the germline ends. Germline V gene sequence: CDR1 SQVTM, CDR2 ANQGSEA. This CDR3 comprises 15 residues. CDR3: CSVEDPAGDHYGYTF. The CDR3 region has the DNA TGCAGCGTTGAAGATCCTGCAGGGGACCACTATGGCTACACCTTC.

The rearrangement uses TRBV5-6 and TRBJ2-1, with D perhaps matching TRBD1 (5 bases). Germline CDR1 reads SGHDT; CDR2 reads YYEEEE. This CDR3 comprises 17 residues. V dropped 0 bases and J dropped 5 bases, with 18 bases sitting between them. In DNA form, the CDR3 reads TGTGCCAGCAGCTTGGCAGGTGGGGTGGACACACACAATGAGCAGTTCTTC. Translated: CASSLAGGVDTHNEQFF.

A few counts support this clonotype. The rearrangement uses TRBV14 and TRBJ2-3, with 7 bases lining up with TRBD1. The germline V gene has CDR1 SGHDN and CDR2 FVKESK. The V and J ends lost 1 base and 1 base, in that order; junction bases with no gene match: 8. The CDR3 length is 17 residues. The chain's CDR3 is CASSQAWIDRGTDTQYF. CDR3 sequence (DNA): TGTGCCAGCAGCCAAGCGTGGATTGACAGGGGCACAGATACGCAGTATTTT. Supplemented by reference TRBV14 and TRBJ2-3, the full variable domain reads EAGVTQFPSHSVIEKGQTVTLRCDPISGHDNLYWYRRVMGKEIKFLLHFVKESKQDESGMPNNRFLAERTGGTYSTLKVQPAELEDSGVYFCASSQAWIDRGTDTQYFGPGTRLTVL.

The chain carries TRBV12-3 or TRBV12-4 and TRBJ2-1; tentatively, D is TRBD2 (5 bases). The length of the CDR3 is 13 residues. With 6 bases removed from V and 6 bases from J, the gap between germline ends came to 12 bases. CDR3 nucleotide sequence: TGTGCCAGCAGGGACTCCTTGGGCAATGAGCAGTTCTTC. This translates into CASRDSLGNEQFF.

This clonotype was seen more than once but under ten times. This sequence joins TRBV18 and TRBJ1-1; no firm D call. Per the germline V gene, CDR1 is KGHSH and CDR2 is LQKENI. With 3 bases removed from V and 0 bases from J, the gap between germline ends came to 11 bases. CDR3 length: 15 amino acids. The CDR3 region has the DNA TGTGCCAGCTCACCCGATCGAGGAGTGAACACTGAAGCTTTCTTT. This sequence encodes CASSPDRGVNTEAFF. Based on the CDR3 plus reference TRBV18 and TRBJ1-1, the full variable domain is NAGVMQNPRHLVRRRGQEARLRCSPMKGHSHVYWYRQLPEEGLKFMVYLQKENIIDESGMPKERFSAEFPKEGPSILRIQQVVRGDSAAYFCASSPDRGVNTEAFFGQGTRLTVV.

This clonotype was recorded once. The chain is built from TRBV28 and TRBJ2-1; TRBD1 matches at 8 bases. V lost 6 bases to trimming and J lost 0 bases; unmatched junction nucleotides: 13. The CDR3 loop spans 18 amino acids. The germline CDR1 and CDR2 sequences are MDHEN and SYDVKM. The CDR3 nucleotides are TGTGCCAGCAGGACCGTAACAGGGGGTAGGCGCTCCTACAATGAGCAGTTCTTC. This sequence encodes CASRTVTGGRRSYNEQFF.

The chain is built from TRBV4-2 and TRBJ2-1; 9 bases agree with TRBD2. The CDR3 sequence is 16 residues long. Germline V gene data show CDR1 as LGHNA and CDR2 as YNFKEQ. The V and J ends lost 2 bases and 10 bases, in that order; junction bases with no gene match: 12. CDR3 sequence reads: CASSQPSRGGMREQFF. CDR3 sequence (DNA): TGTGCCAGCAGCCAACCGTCGCGGGGGGGCATGAGGGAGCAGTTCTTC.

This clonotype was observed a handful of times. V is TRBV6-1 and J is TRBJ2-4, with 7 nucleotides matching TRBD1. The trim removed 6 bases at V and 1 base at J, leaving 6 bases unmatched. Germline-derived CDR1 and CDR2 are MNHNS and SASEGT. CDR3 length: 15 residues. The CDR3 DNA reads as TGTGCCAGCAGGGACAGGAGAGAGGCCAAAAACATTCAGTACTTC. The encoded protein is CASRDRREAKNIQYF.